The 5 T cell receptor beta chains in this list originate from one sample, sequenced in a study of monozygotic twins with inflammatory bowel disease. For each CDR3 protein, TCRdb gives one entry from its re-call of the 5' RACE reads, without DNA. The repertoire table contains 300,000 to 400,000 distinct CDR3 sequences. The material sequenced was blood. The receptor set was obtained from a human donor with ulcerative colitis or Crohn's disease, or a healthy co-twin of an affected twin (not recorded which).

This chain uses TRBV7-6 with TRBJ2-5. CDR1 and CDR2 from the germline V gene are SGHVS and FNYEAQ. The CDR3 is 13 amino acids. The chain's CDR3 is CASSLVVVETQYF.

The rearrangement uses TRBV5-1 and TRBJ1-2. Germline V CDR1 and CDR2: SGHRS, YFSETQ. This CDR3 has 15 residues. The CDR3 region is CASSLVTDSNYGYTF.

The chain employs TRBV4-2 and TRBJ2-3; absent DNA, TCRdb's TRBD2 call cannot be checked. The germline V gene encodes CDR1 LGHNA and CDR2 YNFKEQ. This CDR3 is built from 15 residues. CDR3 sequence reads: CASSREAASTDTQYF.

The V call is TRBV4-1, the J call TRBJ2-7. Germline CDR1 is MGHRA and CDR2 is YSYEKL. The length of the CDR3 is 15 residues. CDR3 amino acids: CASSSAERSSYEQYF.

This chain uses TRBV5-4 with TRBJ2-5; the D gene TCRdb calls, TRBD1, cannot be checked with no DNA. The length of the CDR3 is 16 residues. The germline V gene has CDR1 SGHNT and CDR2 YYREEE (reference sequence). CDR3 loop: CASNDPGQGDQETQYF.